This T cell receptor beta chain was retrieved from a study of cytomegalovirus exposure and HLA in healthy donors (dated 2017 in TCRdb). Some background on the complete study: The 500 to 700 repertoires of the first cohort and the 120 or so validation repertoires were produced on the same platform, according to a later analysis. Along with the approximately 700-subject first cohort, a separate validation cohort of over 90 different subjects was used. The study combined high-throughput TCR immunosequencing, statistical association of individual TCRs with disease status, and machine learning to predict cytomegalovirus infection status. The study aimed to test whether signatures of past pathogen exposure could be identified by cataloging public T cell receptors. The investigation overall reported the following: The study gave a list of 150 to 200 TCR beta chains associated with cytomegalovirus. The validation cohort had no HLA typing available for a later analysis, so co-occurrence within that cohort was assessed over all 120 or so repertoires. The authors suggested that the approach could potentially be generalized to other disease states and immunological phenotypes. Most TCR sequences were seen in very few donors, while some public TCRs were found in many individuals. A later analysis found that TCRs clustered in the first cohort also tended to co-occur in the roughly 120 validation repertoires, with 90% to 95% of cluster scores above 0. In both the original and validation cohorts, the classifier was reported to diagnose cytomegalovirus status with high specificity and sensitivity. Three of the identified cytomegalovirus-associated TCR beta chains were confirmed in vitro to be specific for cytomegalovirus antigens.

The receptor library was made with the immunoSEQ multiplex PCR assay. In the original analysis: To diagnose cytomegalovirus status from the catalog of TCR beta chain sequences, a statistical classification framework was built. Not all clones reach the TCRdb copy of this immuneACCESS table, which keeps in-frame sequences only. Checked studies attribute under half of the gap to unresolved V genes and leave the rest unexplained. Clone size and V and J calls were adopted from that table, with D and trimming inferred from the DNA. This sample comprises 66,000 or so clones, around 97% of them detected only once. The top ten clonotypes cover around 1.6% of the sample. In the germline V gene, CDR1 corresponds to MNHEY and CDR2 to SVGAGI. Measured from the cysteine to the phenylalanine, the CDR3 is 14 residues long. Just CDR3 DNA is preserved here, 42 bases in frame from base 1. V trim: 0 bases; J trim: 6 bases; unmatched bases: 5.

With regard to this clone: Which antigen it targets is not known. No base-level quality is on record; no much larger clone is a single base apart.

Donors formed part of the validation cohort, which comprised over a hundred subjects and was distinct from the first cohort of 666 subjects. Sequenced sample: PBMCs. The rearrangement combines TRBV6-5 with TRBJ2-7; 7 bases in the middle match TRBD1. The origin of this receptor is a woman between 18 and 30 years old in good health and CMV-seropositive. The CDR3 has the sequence CASSYSQGDSEQYF. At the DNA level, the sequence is TGTGCCAGCAGTTACTCGCAGGGGGATTCCGAGCAGTACTTC.